Listed here are 3 T cell receptor beta chains from one sample, sequenced in a study of radiotherapy plus CTLA-4 blockade in lung cancer. The data were produced by immunoSEQ multiplex PCR, yet TCRdb's version contains in-frame clones alone and is incomplete. Of around 42,000 clones in the sample, roughly 59% were seen once. Sequenced here: peripheral blood, sampled from a patient treated with radiotherapy plus ipilimumab. The receptors here all came from a human donor with non-small cell lung cancer who had a partial response to radiotherapy plus ipilimumab.

The table lists this clone with a count of one. The rearrangement uses TRBV27 and TRBJ2-7; D possibly corresponds to TRBD2 (5 bases). Germline lookup yields CDR1 MNHEY and CDR2 SMNVEV (reference sequence). V dropped 0 bases and J dropped 2 bases, with 14 bases sitting between them. The CDR3 runs 16 residues. CDR3 in amino acids: CASSLSVGEKTYEQYF. CDR3 DNA sequence: TGTGCCAGCAGTTTATCGGTTGGGGAGAAAACCTACGAGCAGTACTTC.

This chain links TRBV9 with TRBJ1-5; D is unresolved. From germline, CDR1 is SGDLS and CDR2 YYNGEE. The CDR3 contains 15 residues. The germline V and J ends were trimmed by 0 bases and 6 bases, with 13 bases remaining between them. The CDR3: CASSVGAGLSQPQHF. The CDR3 DNA reads as TGTGCCAGCAGCGTAGGGGCAGGTTTATCTCAGCCCCAGCATTTT.

The chain carries TRBV6-1 and TRBJ1-1; D possibly corresponds to TRBD1 (6 bases). Trimming pared 3 bases from V and 7 bases from J, leaving 15 bases between. The CDR3 runs 14 residues. The germline V gene encodes CDR1 MNHNS and CDR2 SASEGT. CDR3 residues: CASSDGQGSGEAFF. The DNA of the CDR3 is TGTGCCAGCAGTGACGGCCAGGGGAGCGGTGAAGCTTTCTTT.